This passage covers 17 T cell receptor beta chains from one sample sequenced in a study of PD-1 blockade in mismatch repair-deficient tumors. Assay used: immunoSEQ multiplex PCR; TCRdb lists only in-frame clones, some missing. The sample contains more than 30,000 clones, approximately 85% of which appear only once. The sample consisted of peripheral blood, taken less than 95 weeks after starting pembrolizumab. These TCRs come from an adult with mismatch repair-deficient cancer.

J is TRBJ2-1 and V is TRBV7-6, with 7 bases aligning to TRBD2. This CDR3 region has 17 residues. Trimming removed 2 bases from V and 4 bases from J; junction bases left unmatched: 11. Germline CDR1 reads SGHVS; CDR2 reads FNYEAQ. The CDR3 sequence is CASSLYQGGSLYNEQFF. CDR3 nucleotides: TGTGCCAGCAGCTTATATCAGGGCGGGAGTCTGTACAATGAGCAGTTCTTC. Together with reference TRBV7-6 and TRBJ2-1, the CDR3 gives the full variable domain: GAGVSQSPRYKVTKRGQDVALRCDPISGHVSLYWYRQALGQGPEFLTYFNYEAQQDKSGLPNDRFSAERPEGSISTLTIQRTEQRDSAMYRCASSLYQGGSLYNEQFFGPGTRLTVL.

V is TRBV27 and J is TRBJ1-2; TRBD1 is a possible D gene (6 bases). The CDR3 covers 13 residues. Trimming pared 6 bases from V and 3 bases from J, leaving 11 bases between. Germline assignment: CDR1 MNHEY and CDR2 SMNVEV (reference sequence). The CDR3: CASRGGGYYGYTF. CDR3 nucleotide sequence: TGTGCCAGCAGGGGAGGGGGTTACTATGGCTACACCTTC.

The chain employs TRBV7-9 and TRBJ2-7; D is possibly TRBD1 (5 bases). Germline assignment: CDR1 SEHNR and CDR2 FQNEAQ (reference sequence). The V end lost 6 bases, the J end lost 3 bases, and 15 bases lay between the germline ends. The CDR3 has 14 amino acids. CDR3 sequence reads: CASRSPGPGYEQYF. CDR3 DNA: TGTGCCAGCAGGAGTCCAGGGCCCGGCTACGAGCAGTACTTC.

This rearrangement joins TRBV19 to TRBJ2-7, with 14 positions matching TRBD2. CDR1 is LNHDA and CDR2 is SQIVND in the germline V gene (reference sequence). The V gene end was trimmed by 5 bases and the J gene end by 3 bases; junction bases not matched to a gene: 3. CDR3 length: 15 amino acids. The CDR3 coding sequence is TGTGCCAGTAGTCCGGGGACTAGCGGGGGCTACGAGCAGTACTTC. It is translated as CASSPGTSGGYEQYF.

The J gene is TRBJ2-5, the V gene TRBV7-3; no reliable D call. The CDR3 runs 16 residues. V shed 6 bases and J shed 7 bases, with 24 bases lying between them. The V gene's germline CDR1 is SGHTA and CDR2 FQGTGA. CDR3 sequence (DNA): TGTGCCAGCAGGCGTAGGATGCCAAAACGGCCACGGACCCAGTACTTC. This encodes CASRRRMPKRPRTQYF.

The rearrangement joins TRBV11-3 to TRBJ2-2; unclear D gene. The germline V and J ends were trimmed by 6 bases and 3 bases, with 8 bases remaining between them. Germline-derived CDR1 and CDR2 are SGHNT and YENEEA. The CDR3 extends over 13 amino acids. In nucleotides, the CDR3 is TGTGCCAGCAGTTTCTTAGACACCGGGGAGCTGTTTTTT. This gives the protein CASSFLDTGELFF.

The V and J genes are TRBV5-1 and TRBJ2-6; D is ambiguous. CDR1 is SGHRS and CDR2 is YFSETQ in the germline V gene. This CDR3 contains 17 residues. V gave up 4 bases and J gave up 1 base, with 15 bases separating them. The CDR3 region has the DNA TGCGCCAGCAGCATACCCGGCGTCTCGTCTGGGGCCAACGTCCTGACTTTC. Its translation is CASSIPGVSSGANVLTF.

This clone was picked up one time. The CDR3 sequence is CAWSAAYSGNTIYF. Written as DNA, the CDR3 is TGTGCCTGGAGTGCGGCTTACTCTGGAAACACCATATATTTT. This chain links TRBV30 with TRBJ1-3; D remains ambiguous. The CDR3 has 14 residues. Germline-derived CDR1 and CDR2 are GTSNPN and SVGIG (reference sequence). V was trimmed by 1 base and J by 0 bases, leaving 7 bases between them.

The CDR3 coding sequence is TGTGCCAGCAGCCTCGACGCGGGTGAGCAGTTCTTC. Residues: CASSLDAGEQFF. The genes are TRBV14 and TRBJ2-1; D perhaps matches TRBD2 (5 bases). Per germline, CDR1 SGHDN and CDR2 FVKESK. The CDR3 contains 12 residues. V lost 4 bases and J 9 bases, leaving 10 bases between the germline ends. Filled out from reference TRBV14 and TRBJ2-1, the complete variable domain reads EAGVTQFPSHSVIEKGQTVTLRCDPISGHDNLYWYRRVMGKEIKFLLHFVKESKQDESGMPNNRFLAERTGGTYSTLKVQPAELEDSGVYFCASSLDAGEQFFGPGTRLTVL.

The chain is built from TRBV30 and TRBJ2-2; 9 nucleotides agree with TRBD1. CDR3 length: 14 residues. The germline CDR1 and CDR2 sequences are GTSNPN and SVGIG (reference sequence). After removal of 5 bases from V and 5 bases from J, the junction contained 6 bases not matched to a gene. The CDR3 nucleotides read TGTGCCTGGTCCGGACAGGGGCGAACCGGGGAGCTGTTTTTT. Protein: CAWSGQGRTGELFF.

The V gene is TRBV18, the J gene TRBJ2-1; TRBD2 agrees at 8 bases. Germline V gives CDR1 KGHSH, CDR2 LQKENI. The CDR3 consists of 18 residues. J was trimmed by 4 bases and V by 2 bases; bases with no gene match: 13. DNA of the CDR3: TGTGCCAGCTCACCATCCAGCGGGAGTAGTAGATTATACAATGAGCAGTTCTTC. Amino acid sequence: CASSPSSGSSRLYNEQFF.

The V gene is TRBV6-6, the J gene TRBJ2-1; 10 bases agree with TRBD2. Germline trimming cut 6 bases from V and 4 bases from J; bases unmatched to any gene: 6. Germline-derived CDR1 and CDR2 are MNHNY and SVGAGI (reference sequence). This CDR3 is built from 15 residues. The CDR3 loop is CASSPGTSVYNEQFF. CDR3 nucleotides: TGTGCCAGCAGCCCCGGGACTAGCGTGTACAATGAGCAGTTCTTC.

The V and J genes are TRBV25-1 and TRBJ1-1, with a tentative D call TRBD1 (5 bases). The V end lost 4 bases, the J end lost 5 bases, and 14 bases lay between the germline ends. The V gene's germline CDR1 is MGHDK and CDR2 SYGVNS. This CDR3 has 14 amino acids. The CDR3 DNA sequence: TGTGCCAGCAGTGCCGGTGGGGGGAGGACTGAAGCTTTCTTT. Protein product: CASSAGGGRTEAFF.

This CDR3 is CASSPGRSNQPQHF. The CDR3 bases are TGTGCCAGCTCACCAGGGCGGTCTAATCAGCCCCAGCATTTT. The chain carries TRBV18 and TRBJ1-5; D unclear. V was cut by 2 bases and J by 4 bases, with 9 bases left in between. The CDR3 spans 14 residues. Germline loops: CDR1 KGHSH, CDR2 LQKENI.

The chain carries TRBV5-8 and TRBJ1-2; perhaps TRBD1 as D (6 bases). Germline V gene sequence: CDR1 SGHTS, CDR2 YDEGEE. Between the trimmed V and J ends, which lost 0 bases and 3 bases, there was a span of 12 bases. The length of the CDR3 is 15 residues. CDR3 DNA sequence: TGTGCCAGCAGCTTGGGCCAGGGGCTCGACTATGGCTACACCTTC. This encodes CASSLGQGLDYGYTF.

The chain links TRBV29-1 to TRBJ1-2; 7 bases fit TRBD1. After removal of 1 base from V and 0 bases from J, the junction contained 11 bases not matched to a gene. This CDR3 is 17 amino acids long. Germline V CDR1 and CDR2: SQVTM, ANQGSEA. CDR3 nucleotides: TGCAGCGTTGAAGTCGCAGGGGGACAACGAGCTAACTATGGCTACACCTTC. Translated, it gives CSVEVAGGQRANYGYTF.

The CDR3 here is CASSYHPGTSGLTYNEQFF. As DNA, the CDR3 is TGTGCCAGCAGCTACCACCCCGGGACTAGCGGCCTAACCTACAATGAGCAGTTCTTC. The V call is TRBV11-2, the J call TRBJ2-1; 11 positions agree with TRBD2. The germline V gene encodes CDR1 SGHAT and CDR2 FQNNGV. The CDR3 is 19 residues long. V dropped 4 bases and J dropped 2; count of bases not matched to a gene: 13.